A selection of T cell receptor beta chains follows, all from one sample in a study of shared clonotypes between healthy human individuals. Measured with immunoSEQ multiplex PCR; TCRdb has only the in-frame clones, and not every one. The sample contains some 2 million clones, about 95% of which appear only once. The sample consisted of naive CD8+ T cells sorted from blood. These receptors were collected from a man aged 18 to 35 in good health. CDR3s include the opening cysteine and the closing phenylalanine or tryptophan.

CDR3: CASSLTGGANTGELFF
V: TRBV27
J: TRBJ2-2

CDR3: CSVEIFRGREEKTGELFF
V: TRBV29-1
J: TRBJ2-2

CDR3: CASSLRATRVGTDTQYF
V: TRBV5-1
J: TRBJ2-3

CDR3: CASSSFFLGLGNTEAFF
V: TRBV28
J: TRBJ1-1

CDR3: CSVGLAGVGGETQYF
V: TRBV29-1
J: TRBJ2-5

CDR3: CASSSPTLFEQYF
V: TRBV7-9
J: TRBJ2-7

CDR3: CASSGRLGIDNEQFF
V: TRBV9
J: TRBJ2-1

CDR3: CSVVTEANYGYTF
V: TRBV29-1
J: TRBJ1-2

CDR3: CASGTTSFPDPSTDTQYF
V: TRBV7-9
J: TRBJ2-3

CDR3: CASSQDRAHSGYEQYF
V: TRBV4-1
J: TRBJ2-7

CDR3: CATSRVRGLAEVPKNIQYF
V: TRBV15
J: TRBJ2-4

CDR3: CASTSTGYSNQPQHF
V: TRBV6-6
J: TRBJ1-5

CDR3: CASDGHQETQYF
V: TRBV2
J: TRBJ2-5

CDR3: CASSPSGSTDTQYF
V: TRBV28
J: TRBJ2-3

CDR3: CASGAAVYNEQFF
V: TRBV7-2
J: TRBJ2-1

CDR3: CASSSVPSYEQYF
V: TRBV6-1
J: TRBJ2-7

CDR3: CASSNCFVRLAAPQETQYF
V: TRBV21-1
J: TRBJ2-5

CDR3: CASSLPGGGGGNTGELFF
V: TRBV27
J: TRBJ2-2

CDR3: CASSEAGYEQYF
V: TRBV10-2
J: TRBJ2-7

CDR3: CASSQETTYEQYF
V: TRBV4-3
J: TRBJ2-7

CDR3: CASSLTGELFF
V: TRBV14
J: TRBJ2-2

CDR3: CASSTGGVSKNIQYF
V: TRBV7-9
J: TRBJ2-4

CDR3: CASSHGQGAYEQYF
V: TRBV19
J: TRBJ2-7

CDR3: CASSLNPGVTGELFF
V: TRBV7-8
J: TRBJ2-2

CDR3: CASSLLPESYEQYF
V: TRBV5-1
J: TRBJ2-7

CDR3: CASSPGWGGQPQHF
V: TRBV27
J: TRBJ1-5

CDR3: CASSLGWQRGVVETQYF
V: TRBV11-2
J: TRBJ2-5

CDR3: CASSPGDQETQYF
V: TRBV9
J: TRBJ2-5

CDR3: CASSPMAGGTYEQYF
V: TRBV11-2
J: TRBJ2-7

CDR3: CASSFGETQYF
V: TRBV5-4
J: TRBJ2-5

CDR3: CASSLVAGQGTHEQYF
V: TRBV7-2
J: TRBJ2-7

CDR3: CASSLDFLNTEAFF
V: TRBV7-6
J: TRBJ1-1

CDR3: CASSEIANTDTQYF
V: TRBV2
J: TRBJ2-3

CDR3: CASSQDLYSFEIQETQYF
V: TRBV4-3
J: TRBJ2-5

CDR3: CASSLDRWQGFTWDVDGYTF
V: TRBV11-2
J: TRBJ1-2

CDR3: CASSIVMTQAGDTQYF
V: TRBV19
J: TRBJ2-3

CDR3: CASSQGLAGGPGELFF
V: TRBV4-1
J: TRBJ2-2

CDR3: CASSLVSGYEQYF
V: TRBV5-1
J: TRBJ2-7

CDR3: CASSPLVGGNTGELFF
V: TRBV5-6
J: TRBJ2-2

CDR3: CASSQKDRAGNTIYF
V: TRBV4-1
J: TRBJ1-3

CDR3: CASSQDLWPFGAKNIQYF
V: TRBV4-3
J: TRBJ2-4

CDR3: CASSIGPSSYNEQFF
V: TRBV19
J: TRBJ2-1

CDR3: CASSVGQGNEQYF
V: TRBV9
J: TRBJ2-7

CDR3: CAISEPGAGETQYF
V: TRBV10-3
J: TRBJ2-5

CDR3: CASSPTVEGSYEQYF
V: TRBV27
J: TRBJ2-7

CDR3: CASSDLQGRETQYF
V: TRBV25-1
J: TRBJ2-5

CDR3: CASSGDRDEQYF
V: TRBV5-6
J: TRBJ2-7

CDR3: CASSMLTGGGPYEQYF
V: TRBV19
J: TRBJ2-7

CDR3: CASSVGAERTYEQYF
V: TRBV9
J: TRBJ2-7

CDR3: CASSLARILYQETQYF
V: TRBV7-2
J: TRBJ2-5

CDR3: CATSVGQGGYGYTF
V: TRBV7-9
J: TRBJ1-2